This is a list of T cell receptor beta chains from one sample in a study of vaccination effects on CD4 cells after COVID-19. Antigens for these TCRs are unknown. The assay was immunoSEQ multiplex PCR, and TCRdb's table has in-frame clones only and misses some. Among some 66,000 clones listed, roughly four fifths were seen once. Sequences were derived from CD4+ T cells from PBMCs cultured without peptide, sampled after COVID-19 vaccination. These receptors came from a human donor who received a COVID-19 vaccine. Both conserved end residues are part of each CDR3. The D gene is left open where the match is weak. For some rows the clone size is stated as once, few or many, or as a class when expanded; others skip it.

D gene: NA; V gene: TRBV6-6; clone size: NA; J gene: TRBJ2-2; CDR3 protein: CASSYRGPGELFF; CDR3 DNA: TGTGCCAGCAGTTATAGAGGGCCCGGGGAGCTGTTTTTT
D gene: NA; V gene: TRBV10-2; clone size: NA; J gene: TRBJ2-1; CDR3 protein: CASSELRDSKNEQFF; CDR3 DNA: TGCGCCAGCAGTGAGTTACGGGACTCCAAAAATGAGCAGTTCTTC
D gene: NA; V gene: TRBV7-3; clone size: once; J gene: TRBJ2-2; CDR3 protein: CASSRRQDSLLGTGELFF; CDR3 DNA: TGTGCCAGCAGCCGACGACAGGATTCTCTTTTGGGCACCGGGGAGCTGTTTTTT
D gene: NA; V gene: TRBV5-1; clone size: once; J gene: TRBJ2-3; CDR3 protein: CASSLEQGLDTQYF; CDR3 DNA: TGCGCCAGCAGCTTGGAGCAGGGCTTAGATACGCAGTATTTT
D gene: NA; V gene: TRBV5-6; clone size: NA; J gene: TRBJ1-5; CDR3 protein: CASSAGGGRQPQHF; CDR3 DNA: TGTGCCAGCAGCGCTGGGGGGGGCAGGCAGCCCCAGCATTTT
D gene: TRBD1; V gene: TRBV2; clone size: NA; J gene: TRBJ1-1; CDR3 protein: CASDRGGDTEAFF; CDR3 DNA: TGTGCCAGCGACAGGGGAGGGGATACTGAAGCTTTCTTT
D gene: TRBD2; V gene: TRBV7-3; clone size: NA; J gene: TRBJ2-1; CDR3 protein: CASSFGGGGNEQFF; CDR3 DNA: TGTGCCAGCAGCTTCGGGGGGGGTGGTAATGAGCAGTTCTTC
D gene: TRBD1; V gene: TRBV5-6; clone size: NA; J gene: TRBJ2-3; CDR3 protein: CASSRGEQGATQYF; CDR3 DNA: TGTGCCAGCAGCAGAGGAGAACAGGGGGCAACGCAGTATTTT
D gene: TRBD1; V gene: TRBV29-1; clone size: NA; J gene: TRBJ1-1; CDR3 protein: CSVTTGTANTEAFF; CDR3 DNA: TGCAGCGTAACCACCGGGACAGCAAACACTGAAGCTTTCTTT
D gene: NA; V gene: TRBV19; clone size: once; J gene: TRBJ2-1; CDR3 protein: CASSDGQGGWNEQFF; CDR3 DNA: TGTGCCAGTAGTGACGGACAGGGAGGGTGGAATGAGCAGTTCTTC
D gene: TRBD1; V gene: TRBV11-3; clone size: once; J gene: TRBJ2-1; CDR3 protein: CASSRQGQSSYNEQFF; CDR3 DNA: TGTGCCAGCAGCCGACAGGGTCAGAGCTCCTACAATGAGCAGTTCTTC
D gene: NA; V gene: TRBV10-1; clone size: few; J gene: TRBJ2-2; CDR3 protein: CASSEYLTGELFF; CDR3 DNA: TGCGCCAGCAGTGAGTACCTGACCGGGGAGCTGTTTTTT
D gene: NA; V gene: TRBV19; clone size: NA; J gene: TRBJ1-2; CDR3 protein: CASGDYGYGYTF; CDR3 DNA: TGTGCCAGCGGAGACTATGGCTATGGCTACACCTTC
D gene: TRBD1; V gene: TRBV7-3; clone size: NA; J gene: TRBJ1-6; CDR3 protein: CASSLMGQGNSPLHF; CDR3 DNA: TGTGCCAGCAGCTTAATGGGACAGGGTAATTCACCCCTCCACTTT
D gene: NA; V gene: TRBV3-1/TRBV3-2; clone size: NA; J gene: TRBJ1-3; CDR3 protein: CASSQGQPASGNTIYF; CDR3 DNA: TGTGCCAGCAGCCAAGGGCAGCCAGCCTCTGGAAACACCATATATTTT